Listed below are T cell receptor beta chains from one sample, sequenced in a study of T cells in Graves' hyperthyroidism and ophthalmopathy. TCRdb ran MiXCR on the multiplex PCR reads and lists one entry per CDR3 protein. Here the sample spans 750,000 to 900,000 distinct CDR3 sequences, around 38% being singletons. Material for sequencing was blood. Every receptor here comes from a man younger than 35 with Graves' hyperthyroidism. Each CDR3 is given with its conserved first and last residue. Fields, in order: V gene, clone size, J gene, D gene, CDR3 DNA, CDR3 protein. D genes are given only for firm matches. Clone size appears in some rows only: once, few, many, or a class for an expanded clone.

>TRBV7-9|.|TRBJ2-7|.
TGTGCCAGCAGCTTCGGCGGCCTCGGCCTGGACGAGCAGTACTTC
CASSFGGLGLDEQYF
>TRBV2|many|TRBJ2-7|.
TGTGCCAGCGAGAGGGACCGCCACGTCGAGCAGTACTTC
CASERDRHVEQYF
>TRBV24-1|.|TRBJ1-4|.
TGTGCCACCAGTGTCGGCAAGCGAATACAACACGACTTTTTTCGAGCGAATGAAAAACTGTTTTTT
CATSVGKRIQHDFFRANEKLFF
>TRBV7-2|few|TRBJ2-7|TRBD2
TGTGCCAGCAGTTTACCTAAGACTAGCGGGATACCTTACGAGCAGTACTTC
CASSLPKTSGIPYEQYF
>TRBV7-3|.|TRBJ2-7|.
TGTGCCAGCAGCCAGGCCACTACAGGCTACGAGCAGTACTTC
CASSQATTGYEQYF
>TRBV6-5|.|TRBJ2-7|.
TGTGCCAGCAGTTACTCGGGGGGACAGCTCTACGAGCAGTACTTC
CASSYSGGQLYEQYF
>TRBV19|.|TRBJ2-2|TRBD1
TGTGCCAGTAGTATTCCCCCCACAGGGGTCACCGGGGAGCTGTTTTTT
CASSIPPTGVTGELFF
>TRBV7-9|many|TRBJ2-5|TRBD1
TGTGCCAGCACTCAGACAGGGGCAGAGACCCAGTACTTC
CASTQTGAETQYF
>TRBV15|few|TRBJ2-3|.
TGTGCCACCAGCTCCCGGGACCTAGACACAGATACGCAGTATTTT
CATSSRDLDTDTQYF
>TRBV15|.|TRBJ2-5|.
TGTGCCACCAGCCCTAACCCACAGGGTGGAGAGACCCAGTACTTC
CATSPNPQGGETQYF
>TRBV9|.|TRBJ2-7|TRBD1
TGTGCCAGCAGGGAGACAGGGGCCTCGTACGAGCAGTACTTC
CASRETGASYEQYF
>TRBV7-8|once|TRBJ1-2|.
TGTGCCAGCAGCTTGGCCCCGTCCGGGGGGAGATATGGCTACACCTTC
CASSLAPSGGRYGYTF
>TRBV11-2|.|TRBJ1-4|.
TGTGCCAGCAGCCAAGATGGTAGTGAAAAACTGTTTTTT
CASSQDGSEKLFF
>TRBV6-6|many|TRBJ1-2|TRBD1
TGTGCCAGCAGTCAGGGGGCAGGGCGAATGGACACCTTC
CASSQGAGRMDTF
>TRBV7-2|.|TRBJ2-7|TRBD2
TGTGCCAGCAGCCCACGTAGCGGGAGGAACTCCTACGAGCAGTACTTC
CASSPRSGRNSYEQYF
>TRBV29-1|.|TRBJ1-2|.
TGCAGCGTCCGACAGGACAGAGACTATGGCTACACCTTC
CSVRQDRDYGYTF
>TRBV6-5|many|TRBJ1-1|TRBD1
TGTGCCAGCAGTGAGGACAGGGGGACTGAAGCTTTCTTT
CASSEDRGTEAFF
>TRBV20-1|many|TRBJ1-5|.
TGCAGTGCTAGAGGGCAGGGCATTCAGCCCCAGCATTTT
CSARGQGIQPQHF
>TRBV7-3|.|TRBJ2-5|TRBD2
TGTGCCAGCAAGCTCGGGGCACTAGCGGGAGCTGATGAGACCCAGTACTTC
CASKLGALAGADETQYF
>TRBV7-9|few|TRBJ1-5|TRBD1
TGTGCCAGCAGCCCATCTGCAGGACAGGGGGCGCATGGTCAGCCCCAGCATTTT
CASSPSAGQGAHGQPQHF
>TRBV7-8|few|TRBJ1-4|.
TGTGCCAGCAGCGCCTCTGCATCCGGCCCTAATGAAAAACTGTTTTTT
CASSASASGPNEKLFF
>TRBV14|.|TRBJ1-4|.
TGTGCCAGCAGCCAAGGAACTGGGACTAATGAAAAACTGTTTTTT
CASSQGTGTNEKLFF
>TRBV4-3|many|TRBJ1-1|.
TGCGCCAGCAGCCAAGATCGGAGGGTTCCAGGCACTGAAGCTTTCTTT
CASSQDRRVPGTEAFF
>TRBV9|once|TRBJ2-7|.
TGTGCCAGCAGTTACGCAGGGTTAGCCTACGAGCAGTACTTC
CASSYAGLAYEQYF
>TRBV4-3|.|TRBJ1-6|.
TGCGCCAGCAGCCAAGAGCCCCAGGACTCCTATAATTCACCCCTCCACTTT
CASSQEPQDSYNSPLHF
>TRBV19|.|TRBJ2-5|.
TGTGCCAGTAGTATAGATTATAGGGAACAAGAGACCCAGTACTTC
CASSIDYREQETQYF
>TRBV29-1|few|TRBJ2-3|TRBD2
TGCAGCGCATCCCCTAGCGGGGGGGCAGATACGCAGTATTTT
CSASPSGGADTQYF
>TRBV6-6|many|TRBJ1-4|.
TGTGCCAGCAGACCTACAGGTGTAACTAATGAAAAACTGTTTTTT
CASRPTGVTNEKLFF
>TRBV20-1|many|TRBJ1-1|.
TGCAGGCCCACCGGGACGGAGAACACTGAAGCTTTCTTT
CRPTGTENTEAFF
>TRBV2|few|TRBJ2-2|.
TGTGCCAGCAGGCCGGACCTCCCCTGGGGGGAGCTGTTTTTT
CASRPDLPWGELFF
>TRBV6-5|once|TRBJ1-1|TRBD1
TGTGCCAGCAGTCTCTTGGGACAGCGGAACACTGAAGCTTTCTTT
CASSLLGQRNTEAFF
>TRBV2|.|TRBJ1-2|.
TGTGCCAGCAGTGACAGGGCGCCTTCGACCTACACCTTC
CASSDRAPSTYTF
>TRBV5-1|few|TRBJ2-5|.
TGCGCCAGCAGCTTGGAGCCTAGCTACGAGACCCAGTACTTC
CASSLEPSYETQYF
>TRBV15|many|TRBJ2-7|TRBD2
TGTGCCACCAGCAGAGCCCCCGGGACTAGCGGCTACGAGCAGTACTTC
CATSRAPGTSGYEQYF
>TRBV20-1|few|TRBJ1-5|.
TGCAGTGCTAGTTATGGCGGGGGAAGGGGTCAGCCCCAGCATTTT
CSASYGGGRGQPQHF
>TRBV7-9|.|TRBJ2-5|.
TGTGCCAGCAGTGCGGACGGGACGCCGTACCAAGAGACCCAGTACTTC
CASSADGTPYQETQYF
>TRBV19|few|TRBJ1-5|.
TGTGCCAGTAGTGTTGACGGCTACAATAGCAATCAGCCCCAGCATTTT
CASSVDGYNSNQPQHF
>TRBV5-8|.|TRBJ2-7|.
TGTGCCAGCAGCTTCGGGTACCCCTACGAGCAGTACTTC
CASSFGYPYEQYF
>TRBV7-9|.|TRBJ2-7|.
TGTGCCAGCAGCCGCCCCAGGGGGGCCTACGAGCAGTACTTC
CASSRPRGAYEQYF
>TRBV6-1|.|TRBJ1-3|.
TGTGCCAGCAGTGAAGCGAGACAAGGAAACACCATATATTTT
CASSEARQGNTIYF
>TRBV20-1|few|TRBJ1-2|.
TGCAGTGCTAGAGGACTAGCCGCGGGGGGAGGCTACACCTTC
CSARGLAAGGGYTF